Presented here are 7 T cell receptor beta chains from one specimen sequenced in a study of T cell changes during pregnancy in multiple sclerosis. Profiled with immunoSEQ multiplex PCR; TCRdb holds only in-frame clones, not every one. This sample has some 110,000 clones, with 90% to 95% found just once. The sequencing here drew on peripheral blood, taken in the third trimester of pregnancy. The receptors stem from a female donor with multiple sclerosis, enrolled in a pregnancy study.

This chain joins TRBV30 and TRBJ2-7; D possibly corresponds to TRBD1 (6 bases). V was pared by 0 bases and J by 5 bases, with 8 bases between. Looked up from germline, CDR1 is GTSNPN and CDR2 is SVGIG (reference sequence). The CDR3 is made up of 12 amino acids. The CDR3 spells CAWSVAGDEQYF. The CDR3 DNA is TGTGCCTGGAGTGTAGCAGGGGACGAGCAGTACTTC.

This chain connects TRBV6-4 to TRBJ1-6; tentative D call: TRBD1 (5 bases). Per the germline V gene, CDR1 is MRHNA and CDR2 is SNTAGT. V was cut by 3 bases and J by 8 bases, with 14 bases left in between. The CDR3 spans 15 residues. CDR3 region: CASSESGGWDSPLHF. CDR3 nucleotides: TGTGCCAGCAGTGAATCGGGGGGGTGGGATTCACCCCTCCACTTT.

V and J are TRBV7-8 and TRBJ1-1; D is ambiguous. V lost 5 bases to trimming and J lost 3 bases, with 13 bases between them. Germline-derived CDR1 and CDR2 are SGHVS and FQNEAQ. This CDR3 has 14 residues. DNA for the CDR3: TGTGCCAGCAGCCACAGTGGCAGACACACTGAAGCTTTCTTT. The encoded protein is CASSHSGRHTEAFF.

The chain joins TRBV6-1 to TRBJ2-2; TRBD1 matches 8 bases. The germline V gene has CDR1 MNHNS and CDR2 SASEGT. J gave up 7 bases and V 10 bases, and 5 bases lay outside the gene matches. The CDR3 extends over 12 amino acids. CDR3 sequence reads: CATRGPHGELFF. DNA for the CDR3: TGTGCCACCAGGGGGCCTCACGGGGAGCTGTTTTTT.

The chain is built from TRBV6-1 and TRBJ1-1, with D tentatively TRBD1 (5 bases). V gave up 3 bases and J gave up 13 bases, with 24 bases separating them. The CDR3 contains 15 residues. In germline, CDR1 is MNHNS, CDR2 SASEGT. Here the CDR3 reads CASSEKGGAGTDGFF. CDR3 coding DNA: TGTGCCAGCAGTGAGAAGGGAGGAGCCGGGACGGACGGTTTCTTT.

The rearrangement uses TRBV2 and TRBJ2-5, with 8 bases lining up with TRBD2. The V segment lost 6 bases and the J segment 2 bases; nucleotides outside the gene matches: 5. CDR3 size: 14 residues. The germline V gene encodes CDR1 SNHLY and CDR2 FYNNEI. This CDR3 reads CASRGTRLQETQYF. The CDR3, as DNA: TGTGCCAGCAGGGGGACTAGGTTGCAAGAGACCCAGTACTTC.

The CDR3 sequence is CASTREQGLGTEAFF. DNA of the CDR3: TGTGCCAGCACCCGGGAACAGGGGCTGGGGACTGAAGCTTTCTTT. The V gene is TRBV5-5, the J gene TRBJ1-1; TRBD1 matches 7 bases. Per germline, CDR1 SGHKS and CDR2 YYEKEE (reference sequence). This CDR3 has 15 amino acids. After removal of 6 bases from V and 5 bases from J, the junction contained 13 bases not matched to a gene.